This TCR beta chain emerged from a study of control samples from healthy donors and cancer patients. Libraries were prepared by immunoSEQ multiplex PCR; TCRdb keeps only in-frame clonotypes and omits some of them. Among 120,000 or so clones, over 75% were seen once, and the ten largest hold 3.7%. This clonotype was obtained from a woman aged 55 to 70 with lung cancer. Material for sequencing was PBMCs.

DNA for the CDR3: TGTGCCAGCAGCCTACAGGGGAGCAATCAGCCCCAGCATTTT. Encoded protein: CASSLQGSNQPQHF. The chain employs TRBV3-1 (or the pseudogene TRBV3-2) and TRBJ1-5; 7 bases line up with TRBD1. The CDR3 consists of 14 residues. The junction had 1 base not matched to a gene; V was cut back by 4 bases and J by 1 base. Germline-derived CDR1 and CDR2 are LGHDT and YNNKEL (reference sequence).